Given below is one TCR beta chain in context. This clonotype was found many times. No cognate antigen has been identified for it. One base away there is no much larger clone; base qualities are not given. V and J lose 1 base and 5 bases, and a span of 14 bases separates them. As encoded in the germline V gene (reference sequence), CDR1 is SEHNR while CDR2 is FQNEAQ. Spanning cysteine to phenylalanine, the CDR3 consists of 16 amino acids. The sequence is cut down to CDR3 DNA, 48 bases in frame from base 1. The data derive from a study of human T cells and chemical hapten exposure (dated by TCRdb to the early 2020s). Context from the whole study: Libraries were pooled for sequencing, and variation in per-sample TCR yields was attributed mainly to small differences in library volumes within the pool. In alopecia patients, the study followed how the peripheral blood TCR repertoire changed in vivo over primary and secondary sensitization to diphenylcyclopropenone (DPC), a hapten.

Overall results and qualifications from the work: DPC sensitization did not change the number of TCRs with a frequency above 1 in 1000, and there was no evidence of changes in global repertoire structure. Repeated subsampling changed both the strength of the expansion versus patch-test correlation and the threshold at which the correlation became significant.

Total RNA was extracted from unfractionated whole blood that had been collected in Tempus Blood RNA tubes. About five healthy volunteers served as TCR sequencing controls and were bled at day 0, 2 weeks and 6 weeks. Library preparation attached unique molecular identifiers to individual cDNA molecules for quantitative, reproducible TCR counting. From each blood RNA sample, both TCR alpha and TCR beta chains were sequenced. The source study handled its data this way. The median number of TCRs per sample was roughly 94,000, ranging from roughly 23,224 to 690,600. V, J and CDR3 annotation of the TCR reads was carried out using the Decombinator software suite. For the PS versus PT1 abundance plots, all samples were subsampled to the same number of TCRs (28,000). Expanded TCRs were defined as absent before sensitization and observed at least eight times at the 2-week time point. Using fastp at Q25 and MiXCR, TCRdb reprocessed the public reads and kept productive beta chains. Every distinct CDR3 protein forms one entry, paired with its most common genes and DNA. The V and J calls come from TCRdb's annotation, not from the publication. Present in this sample are more than 100,000 distinct CDR3 sequences, around 9% of which were seen just once. Just over 1.4% of the sample belongs to the ten largest clones.

Sequencing used whole blood. The receptor's source is a human donor in good health. Some clones in this sample may be carry-over from other donors' samples. Donor details come from another sample of the same person, matched by shared clones. Rearrangement joined TRBV7-9 to TRBJ1-4; the D gene is unclear. The CDR3 region reads CASSLGSANLNEKLFF. The DNA reads TGTGCCAGCAGCTTAGGATCCGCCAACTTGAATGAAAAACTGTTTTTT.